Here is one T cell receptor beta chain with its context. Its antigen is unidentified. This entry is derived from a study of T cell repertoires in cytomegalovirus infection. One entry per CDR3 protein results from TCRdb running MiXCR on the reads. The table includes roughly 230,000 distinct CDR3 sequences, about 18% detected once. Whole-study findings and limits: HLA-C-restricted CMV-specific TCR beta clonotypes were dominant in the ex vivo response.

The V and J ends lost 0 bases and 1 base respectively, with 15 bases between them. CDR3 size: 17 residues. Germline V lookup: CDR1 MNHEY, CDR2 SVGEGT. The clonotype was recovered from a human donor in good health (CMV status not recorded). Some clones in this sample may be carry-over from other donors' samples. The J gene is TRBJ1-1, the V gene TRBV6-2 or TRBV6-3; tentative D call: TRBD1 (5 bases). Sequencing used CD8+ T cells from PBMCs. The CDR3 sequence: CASSYSMQDNKNTEAFF. Here the CDR3 DNA reads TGTGCCAGCAGTTACTCGATGCAGGACAATAAGAACACTGAAGCTTTCTTT.